This T cell receptor (beta chain) was sequenced for a study of blood T cell repertoires in COVID-19. CDR1 is SGHRS, CDR2 YFSETQ, per germline. The germline V and J ends were trimmed by 2 bases and 2 bases, with 10 bases remaining between them. This CDR3 has 14 residues. The method was immunoSEQ multiplex PCR; TCRdb's version includes in-frame clones alone and lacks a portion of them. The sample lists roughly 280,000 clones, 75% to 90% occurring once. Sequenced material: peripheral blood. The V gene is TRBV5-1, the J gene TRBJ1-2; D remains unclear. The origin of this receptor is a woman in her sixties or seventies with acute or convalescent COVID-19. The CDR3 is CASSFLSGNYGYTF. As DNA, the CDR3 is TGCGCCAGCAGCTTCTTATCGGGGAACTATGGCTACACCTTC. Looking up the rest from reference TRBV5-1 and TRBJ1-2 gives the full variable domain: KAGVTQTPRYLIKTRGQQVTLSCSPISGHRSVSWYQQTPGQGLQFLFEYFSETQRNKGNFPGRFSGRQFSNSRSEMNVSTLELGDSALYLCASSFLSGNYGYTFGSGTRLTVV.